This TCR beta chain was sequenced in a study of cytomegalovirus exposure and HLA in healthy donors. The CDR3 runs 15 residues. Germline V gives CDR1 SGHTA, CDR2 FQGNSA. V lost 4 bases and J lost 2, with 11 bases in between. The PCR was carried out with 60 Vbeta primers and 13 Jbeta primers. The protocol was immunoSEQ multiplex PCR, while the TCRdb copy is restricted to in-frame clones and leaves out a portion. The data contain 75,000 to 100,000 clones, 80% of them singletons. Sequenced input: PBMCs. The sequence derives from a man aged 25-40 years in good health and CMV-seronegative. J is TRBJ2-2 and V is TRBV7-2; maybe TRBD2 (5 bases). The CDR3 sequence is CASSWRPTNTGELFF. CDR3 nucleotides: TGTGCCAGCAGCTGGAGGCCAACTAACACCGGGGAGCTGTTTTTT. Supplemented by reference TRBV7-2 and TRBJ2-2, the full variable domain reads GAGVSQSPSNKVTEKGKDVELRCDPISGHTALYWYRQSLGQGLEFLIYFQGNSAPDKSGLPSDRFSAERTGGSVSTLTIQRTQQEDSAVYLCASSWRPTNTGELFFGEGSRLTVL.